This T cell receptor (beta chain) was captured by sequencing in a study of regulatory dendritic cells for organ transplantation. As for the study in general: Monocytes received vitamin D3 on days 0 and 4, IL-10 on day 4.

CFSE-labeled sorted T cells met regulatory or mature dendritic cells for around 5 days. Comment on this clone: Its matching antigen is unknown.

Profiled with immunoSEQ multiplex PCR; TCRdb holds only in-frame clones, not every one. This table holds approximately 10,000 clones, about 85% found once. The CDR3 totals 14 residues. Trimming took 8 bases from V and 0 from J, leaving 13 bases between them. Germline V CDR1 and CDR2: MNHNS, SASEGT. The genes are TRBV6-1 and TRBJ1-1, with D perhaps matching TRBD1 (5 bases). Input material: memory CD4+ T cells from blood cultured with dendritic cells. The subset here: CD45RO+ memory T cells. This receptor was obtained from a human donor in good health. The CDR3 loop reads CASADSSMNTEAFF. The CDR3, as DNA: TGTGCCAGCGCCGACAGTTCGATGAACACTGAAGCTTTCTTT.